One and the same sample provided the 11 T cell receptor beta chains below, sequenced in a study of Tregs in tolerant kidney transplant recipients. Their specific antigens are unknown. TCRdb keeps only in-frame clones here, not all; method: immunoSEQ multiplex PCR. The sample consists of 2,500 to 3,000 clones, under 40% of them appearing once. The sample consisted of Tregs from blood cultured with allogeneic cells. These receptor sequences come from a human donor in good health.

The chain's CDR3 is CASSRTGGYEQYF. The DNA for the CDR3 is TGCGCCAGCAGTAGAACAGGGGGCTACGAGCAGTACTTC. This chain links TRBV10-2 with TRBJ2-7; 8 nucleotides agree with TRBD1. After removal of 5 bases from V and 3 bases from J, the junction contained 3 bases not matched to a gene. Germline V gene data show CDR1 as WSHSY and CDR2 as SAAADI. The CDR3 runs to 13 residues.

A few counts support this clone. V is TRBV5-1 and J is TRBJ1-5; D is ambiguous. This CDR3 has 13 amino acids. CDR1 and CDR2 (germline): SGHRS, YFSETQ. V lost 4 bases and J lost 8, with 13 bases in between. CDR3 DNA sequence: TGCGCCAGCAGCGGTGACGGGTCTAAGCCCCAGCATTTT. Its protein is CASSGDGSKPQHF.

This rearrangement joins TRBV6-6 to TRBJ2-7, with D uncertain. The germline CDR1 and CDR2 sequences are MNHNY and SVGAGI (reference sequence). The V end was cut by 8 bases, the J end by 4 bases, with 9 bases between. The CDR3 totals 11 residues. The CDR3 here is CASQTSYEQYF. DNA of the CDR3: TGTGCCAGCCAGACATCTTACGAGCAGTACTTC.

The chain recombines TRBV19 with TRBJ1-2; 8 positions agree with TRBD1. Germline V gene lookup returns CDR1 LNHDA and CDR2 SQIVND (reference sequence). The CDR3 extends over 17 amino acids. V lost 3 bases and J lost 4; bases outside the gene matches: 13. Here the CDR3 reads CASSIGTGVGSGYGYTF. CDR3 nucleotide sequence: TGTGCCAGTAGTATCGGGACAGGAGTAGGAAGCGGCTATGGCTACACCTTC.

By share, this clone ranks as medium-sized. This rearrangement joins TRBV19 to TRBJ1-5; D is possibly TRBD1 (6 bases). Germline V gene sequence: CDR1 LNHDA, CDR2 SQIVND (reference sequence). V was clipped by 7 bases and J by 6 bases, with 19 bases between them. There are 15 residues in the CDR3. The CDR3 spells CASTPRGVFTQPQHF. The CDR3 region has the DNA TGTGCCAGTACCCCGAGGGGGGTTTTTACTCAGCCCCAGCATTTT. Full variable domain (rest looked up from reference TRBV19 and TRBJ1-5): DGGITQSPKYLFRKEGQNVTLSCEQNLNHDAMYWYRQDPGQGLRLIYYSQIVNDFQKGDIAEGYSVSREKKESFPLTVTSAQKNPTAFYLCASTPRGVFTQPQHFGDGTRLSIL.

The rearrangement links TRBV5-1 to TRBJ2-3; 10 nucleotides match TRBD2. The CDR3 covers 17 residues. V was clipped by 5 bases and J by 2 bases; unmatched bases: 11. Germline CDR1 is SGHRS and CDR2 is YFSETQ. CDR3: CASRQMSGGALTDTQYF. The CDR3 region has the DNA TGCGCCAGCAGACAAATGAGCGGGGGGGCCCTCACAGATACGCAGTATTTT.

V and J are TRBV2 and TRBJ2-7, with D unresolved. V lost 6 bases, J lost 3 bases, and 6 bases lay in between. This CDR3 spans 11 amino acids. The germline V gene encodes CDR1 SNHLY and CDR2 FYNNEI. CDR3: CASSLLYEQYF. Here the CDR3 DNA reads TGTGCCAGCAGCCTCCTCTACGAGCAGTACTTC.

V gene TRBV4-1 combines with J gene TRBJ1-6; D is undetermined. Trimming cost V 1 base and J 5 bases, with 15 bases left between them. The CDR3 totals 17 residues. Germline values: CDR1 MGHRA, CDR2 YSYEKL. The CDR3 DNA reads as TGCGCCAGCAGCCAAGCCAGGAGGGCGGCCGATAATTCACCCCTCCACTTT. Translating it yields CASSQARRAADNSPLHF.

This clone was detected a few times. The rearrangement joins TRBV19 to TRBJ2-7; TRBD2 might be the D (6 bases). The CDR3 is 15 amino acids. Germline loops: CDR1 LNHDA, CDR2 SQIVND (reference sequence). V was clipped by 0 bases and J by 2 bases, with 11 bases between them. As DNA, the CDR3 is TGTGCCAGTAGTATAGACGGGACTTTCCCCTACGAGCAGTACTTC. Translation gives CASSIDGTFPYEQYF.

This clone was observed a few times. V usage is TRBV7-8 and J usage is TRBJ1-1; D is unresolved. The CDR3 spans 15 residues. Germline lookup yields CDR1 SGHVS and CDR2 FQNEAQ. V lost 4 bases, J lost 4 bases, and 16 bases lay in between. The CDR3 loop reads CASSSIVGAITEAFF. For the CDR3, the DNA is TGTGCCAGCAGCTCCATTGTTGGAGCTATCACTGAAGCTTTCTTT.

The chain uses TRBV29-1 and TRBJ2-5, with a weak D call TRBD2 (6 bases). The CDR3 consists of 12 residues. The germline gives CDR1 SQVTM, CDR2 ANQGSEA. V was clipped by 4 bases and J by 4 bases, with 10 bases between them. CDR3 sequence: CSVGGEAETQYF. In DNA, the CDR3 is TGCAGCGTTGGGGGGGAGGCAGAGACCCAGTACTTC.